This TCR beta chain emerged from a study of graft-versus-host responses after intestinal transplantation. About the research overall: Each transplant was multivisceral, liver-intestinal, or isolated intestinal. For approximately three years after anti-thymocyte globulin induction, all recipients took tacrolimus and steroids.

Using immunoSEQ multiplex PCR, the repertoire was profiled, and TCRdb retains in-frame clones only, with some absent. The table records about 97,000 clones, over 75% of them present only once. Study conclusions and caveats: Subjects displaying graft-donor T cell macrochimerism possessed elevated graft-versus-host to host-versus-graft clonal ratios inside allografts.

Looked up from germline, CDR1 is SGHTA and CDR2 is FQGNSA. The V end was cut by 1 base, the J end by 4 bases, with 5 bases between. The CDR3 extends over 13 amino acids. This clone was observed a single time. What it binds is not known. The chain couples TRBV7-2 to TRBJ2-1; no clear D gene. The TCR comes from a human patient who received an intestinal transplant, so some T cells may come from the graft donor. The source material was PBMCs, sampled around 68 weeks after intestinal transplant. CDR3 sequence reads: CASSLVEYNEQFF. The CDR3 DNA is TGTGCCAGCAGCTTAGTGGAATACAATGAGCAGTTCTTC.